This T cell receptor (beta chain) was recorded in a study of blood T cell repertoires in COVID-19. Study overall: The origin of the acute and convalescent COVID-19 samples was the United States, Italy and Spain.

Original analysis: By means of reference gene primer amplification, nucleated cell counts were estimated. Method: immunoSEQ multiplex PCR; TCRdb's copy keeps in-frame clones and lacks some. V, J and clone size were drawn from that table, and D and trimming were deduced from the DNA. The profile shows 85,000 to 100,000 clones, about 86% of them singletons. The germline CDR1 and CDR2 sequences are SGHAT and FQNNGV. Trimming took 7 bases from V and 2 from J; bases not matched to a gene: 6. The CDR3 consists of 15 residues. Sequencing was done on a sample of peripheral blood. The chain is built from TRBV11-2 and TRBJ2-2, with 8 bases identical to TRBD1. The clonotype comes from a woman aged 60-75 years in a cohort sampled during active or convalescent COVID-19. DNA for the CDR3: TGTGCCAGCAACCCCGGACAGGGTAACACCGGGGAGCTGTTTTTT. Protein: CASNPGQGNTGELFF.